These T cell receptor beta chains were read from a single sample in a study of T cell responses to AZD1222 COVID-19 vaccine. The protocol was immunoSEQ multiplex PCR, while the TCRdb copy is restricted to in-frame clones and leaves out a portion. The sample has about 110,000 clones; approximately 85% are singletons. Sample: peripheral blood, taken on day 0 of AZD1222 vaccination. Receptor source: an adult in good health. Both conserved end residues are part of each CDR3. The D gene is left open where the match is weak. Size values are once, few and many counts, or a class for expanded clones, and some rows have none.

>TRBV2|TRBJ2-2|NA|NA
CASSEHTGELFF
TGTGCCAGCAGTGAGCACACCGGGGAGCTGTTTTTT
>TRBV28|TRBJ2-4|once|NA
CASSLSGSSKNIQYF
TGTGCCAGCAGTTTATCGGGCAGCTCCAAAAACATTCAGTACTTC
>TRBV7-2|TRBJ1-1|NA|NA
CASSLGQATEAFF
TGTGCCAGCAGCTTAGGGCAGGCCACTGAAGCTTTCTTT
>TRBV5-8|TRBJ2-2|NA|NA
CASSLGAGNTGELFF
TGTGCCAGCAGCTTGGGTGCGGGAAACACCGGGGAGCTGTTTTTT
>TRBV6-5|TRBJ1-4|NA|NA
CASSSGGSGGVKLFF
TGTGCCAGCAGTTCTGGTGGCTCGGGCGGTGTAAAACTGTTTTTT
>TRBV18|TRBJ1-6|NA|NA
CASSPPAGIIGNSPLHF
TGTGCCAGCTCACCACCGGCAGGGATCATCGGAAATTCACCCCTCCACTTT
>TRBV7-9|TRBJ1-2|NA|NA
CASSLVVGLNYGYTF
TGTGCCAGCAGCTTAGTCGTCGGTCTTAACTATGGCTACACCTTC
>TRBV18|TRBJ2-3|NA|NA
CASSPPGLRRDTQYF
TGTGCCAGCTCACCTCCGGGCCTGAGAAGAGATACGCAGTATTTT
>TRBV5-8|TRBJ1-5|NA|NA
CASSLDWTSASNQPQHF
TGTGCCAGCAGCTTGGATTGGACTTCCGCTAGCAATCAGCCCCAGCATTTT
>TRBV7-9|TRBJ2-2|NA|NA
CASGENTGELFF
TGTGCCAGCGGTGAGAACACCGGGGAGCTGTTTTTT
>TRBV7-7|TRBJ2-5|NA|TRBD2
CASSLTSGGETQYF
TGTGCCAGCAGCTTGACTAGCGGGGGAGAGACCCAGTACTTC
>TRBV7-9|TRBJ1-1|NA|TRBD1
CASGGTENTEAFF
TGTGCCAGCGGGGGGACAGAAAACACTGAAGCTTTCTTT
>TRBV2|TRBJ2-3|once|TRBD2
CASSASGEGYTQYF
TGTGCCAGCAGTGCTAGCGGGGAGGGGTATACGCAGTATTTT
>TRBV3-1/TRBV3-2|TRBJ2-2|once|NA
CASSQGQGLNTGELFF
TGTGCCAGCAGCCAAGGGCAGGGGTTGAACACCGGGGAGCTGTTTTTT